These 8 T cell receptor beta chains originate from one sample sequenced in a study of blood T cell repertoires in COVID-19. Assay used: immunoSEQ multiplex PCR; TCRdb lists only in-frame clones, some missing. The top ten hold around 32% of the sample, which has approximately 110,000 clones, 75% to 90% seen once. The sequenced sample consisted of peripheral blood. Receptors were obtained from a woman of 80 years or more with acute or convalescent COVID-19.

The chain combines TRBV6-2 or TRBV6-3 with TRBJ1-2; possibly TRBD1 for D (5 bases). CDR1 and CDR2 from the germline V gene are MNHEY and SVGEGT. The CDR3 covers 16 residues. Trimming took 6 bases from V and 7 from J, leaving 24 bases between them. Here the CDR3 DNA reads TGTGCCAGCAGCCAACTACGCGGGACTCTGGAGGCTGGCTACACCTTC. Translation gives CASSQLRGTLEAGYTF.

The chain carries TRBV2 and TRBJ1-1, with 8 bases lining up with TRBD1. This CDR3 comprises 12 residues. The germline V gene has CDR1 SNHLY and CDR2 FYNNEI. Germline trimming cut 8 bases from V and 4 bases from J; bases unmatched to any gene: 3. The CDR3 sequence: CASVQGGTEAFF. The CDR3 DNA reads as TGTGCCAGCGTACAGGGGGGCACTGAAGCTTTCTTT.

V is TRBV6-5 and J is TRBJ2-3; no definite D call. The CDR3 is 12 amino acids. Trimming stripped 6 bases from V and 0 bases from J, with 4 bases between. Per germline, CDR1 MNHEY and CDR2 SVGAGI. The CDR3 protein is CASSPSTDTQYF. CDR3 in DNA: TGTGCCAGCAGCCCGAGCACAGATACGCAGTATTTT.

As DNA, the CDR3 is TGTGCCATCAGTGAGACCGTTCAGTTGGGCGCCGGGGAGCTGTTTTTT. Encoded protein: CAISETVQLGAGELFF. The V and J genes are TRBV10-3 and TRBJ2-2; no reliable D call. In germline, CDR1 is ENHRY, CDR2 SYGVKD. CDR3 size: 16 residues. With 2 bases removed from V and 6 bases from J, the gap between germline ends came to 16 bases.

The V gene is TRBV4-1, the J gene TRBJ2-7; D call uncertain. The CDR3 contains 12 residues. V was pared by 2 bases and J by 4 bases, with 6 bases between. CDR1 is MGHRA and CDR2 is YSYEKL in the germline V gene. In DNA, the CDR3 is TGCGCCAGCAGCCAAAACTCGTACGAGCAGTACTTC. Translation: CASSQNSYEQYF.

This clone occurred a few times. The chain combines TRBV19 with TRBJ2-1; D might be TRBD1 (5 bases). Germline CDR1 LNHDA, CDR2 SQIVND (reference sequence). There are 15 residues in the CDR3. The germline V and J ends were trimmed by 3 bases and 1 base, with 10 bases remaining between them. This CDR3 is CASSMDTSSYNEQFF. Written as DNA, the CDR3 is TGTGCCAGTAGTATGGACACTTCTTCCTACAATGAGCAGTTCTTC.

This sequence joins TRBV25-1 and TRBJ1-4; 8 bases fit TRBD1. The germline V gene has CDR1 MGHDK and CDR2 SYGVNS. The ends lost 4 bases at V and 0 bases at J; junction bases unmatched: 7. This CDR3 has 17 amino acids. The CDR3, as DNA: TGTGCCAGCAGTGGATGGACAGGGAGTGCAACTAATGAAAAACTGTTTTTT. Protein product: CASSGWTGSATNEKLFF.

This clone appeared once. This chain connects TRBV5-4 to TRBJ2-4; 7 positions agree with TRBD1. Germline V CDR1 and CDR2: SGHNT, YYREEE (reference sequence). The CDR3 is 15 amino acids. The junction had 6 bases not matched to a gene; V was cut back by 4 bases and J by 2 bases. The CDR3 bases are TGTGCCAGCAGCCGACAGGGAGAAACCAAAAACATTCAGTACTTC. Protein product: CASSRQGETKNIQYF. The full variable domain, in which reference TRBV5-4 and TRBJ2-4 provide the parts outside the CDR3, is ETGVTQSPTHLIKTRGQQVTLRCSSQSGHNTVSWYQQALGQGPQFIFQYYREEENGRGNFPPRFSGLQFPNYSSELNVNALELDDSALYLCASSRQGETKNIQYFGAGTRLSVL.